Below are 27 T cell receptor beta chains sequenced from a single sample in a study of cytomegalovirus exposure and HLA in healthy donors. It was with 60 Vbeta and 13 Jbeta primers that the PCR ran. The method was immunoSEQ multiplex PCR; TCRdb's version includes in-frame clones alone and lacks a portion of them. This sample has roughly 160,000 clones, with almost 85% found just once. The sequencing input was PBMCs. The receptors come from a boy younger than 10 in good health and CMV-seronegative.

V gene TRBV27 combines with J gene TRBJ1-5; tentative D call: TRBD1 (5 bases). The ends were cut back, 3 bases at V and 6 bases at J, with 9 bases in the middle. CDR3 length equals 13 residues. Germline-derived CDR1 and CDR2 are MNHEY and SMNVEV (reference sequence). The CDR3 region is CASSFGHSQPQHF. DNA for the CDR3: TGTGCCAGCAGTTTTGGACACAGTCAGCCCCAGCATTTT.

J is TRBJ2-1 and V is TRBV18; the match to TRBD2 covers 8 bases. Germline lookup yields CDR1 KGHSH and CDR2 LQKENI. Trimming removed 2 bases from V and 8 bases from J; junction bases left unmatched: 11. There are 16 residues in the CDR3. DNA of the CDR3: TGTGCCAGCTCACCATCTCTAAGCGGGAGTATCGATGAGCAGTTCTTC. As protein: CASSPSLSGSIDEQFF.

This clone appeared a few times. The V gene is TRBV28, the J gene TRBJ2-1, with D possibly TRBD2 on 6 matching bases. Trimming left V 2 bases short and J 2 bases short, with 10 bases between. This CDR3 is 15 amino acids long. Germline V CDR1 and CDR2: MDHEN, SYDVKM. The DNA for the CDR3 is TGTGCCAGCAGTTTAACGACTAGTGCCTACAATGAGCAGTTCTTC. Its protein is CASSLTTSAYNEQFF.

The V gene is TRBV28, the J gene TRBJ2-5, with D hard to call. CDR3 length: 13 residues. The V and J ends lost 3 bases and 1 base respectively, with 6 bases between them. Germline lookup yields CDR1 MDHEN and CDR2 SYDVKM. The CDR3, as DNA: TGTGCCAGCAGTTTCGGTTTCCAAGAGACCCAGTACTTC. Translating it yields CASSFGFQETQYF.

The rearrangement uses TRBV11-2 and TRBJ1-3, with D unclear. The V and J ends lost 2 bases and 0 bases respectively, with 8 bases between them. This CDR3 is built from 15 residues. CDR1 SGHAT and CDR2 FQNNGV come from the germline V gene. In nucleotides, the CDR3 is TGTGCCAGCAGCTTACAGGTCTACTCTGGAAACACCATATATTTT. Translation gives CASSLQVYSGNTIYF.

The chain carries TRBV5-1 and TRBJ2-5, with 8 bases matching TRBD2. CDR1 SGHRS and CDR2 YFSETQ come from the germline V gene. V lost 3 bases and J lost 1; bases outside the gene matches: 8. The CDR3 spans 16 residues. CDR3 residues: CASSSGAGDPQETQYF. DNA for the CDR3: TGCGCCAGCAGCTCTGGAGCGGGGGACCCCCAAGAGACCCAGTACTTC. Filled out from reference TRBV5-1 and TRBJ2-5, the complete variable domain reads KAGVTQTPRYLIKTRGQQVTLSCSPISGHRSVSWYQQTPGQGLQFLFEYFSETQRNKGNFPGRFSGRQFSNSRSEMNVSTLELGDSALYLCASSSGAGDPQETQYFGPGTRLLVL.

J is TRBJ2-7 and V is TRBV15; D may be TRBD1 (8 bases). CDR3 length equals 15 residues. V lost 1 base and J 5 bases, leaving 15 bases between the germline ends. Per the germline V gene, CDR1 is LNHNV and CDR2 is YYDKDF (reference sequence). CDR3 region: CATSRVGTGGDEQYF. The CDR3 DNA follows: TGTGCCACCAGCAGAGTGGGAACAGGGGGGGACGAGCAGTACTTC. Full variable domain (missing parts from reference TRBV15 and TRBJ2-7): DAMVIQNPRYQVTQFGKPVTLSCSQTLNHNVMYWYQQKSSQAPKLLFHYYDKDFNNEADTPDNFQSRRPNTSFCFLDIRSPGLGDTAMYLCATSRVGTGGDEQYFGPGTRLTVT.

The V gene is TRBV27, the J gene TRBJ1-6, with 7 nucleotides matching TRBD1. Germline CDR1 MNHEY, CDR2 SMNVEV (reference sequence). CDR3 length: 13 residues. V lost 5 bases and J lost 8; bases outside the gene matches: 3. The CDR3 region has the DNA TGTGCCAGCAGTGGGGACAGACATTCACCCCTCCACTTT. Its protein product is CASSGDRHSPLHF.

This chain connects TRBV9 to TRBJ2-6; weak D call: TRBD1 (7 bases). The CDR3 covers 17 residues. CDR1 is SGDLS, CDR2 YYNGEE, per germline. V was shortened by 4 bases and J by 0 bases, with 14 bases between the two germline ends. This CDR3 is CASSILRDSSGANVLTF. In DNA form, the CDR3 reads TGTGCCAGCAGCATCCTGCGGGACAGCTCTGGGGCCAACGTCCTGACTTTC.

The genes are TRBV13 and TRBJ2-3; maybe TRBD1 (6 bases). The CDR3 spans 13 residues. Per germline, CDR1 PRHDT and CDR2 FYEKMQ (reference sequence). Trimming took off 5 bases at V and 7 bases at J, with 13 bases between the two ends. CDR3 in amino acids: CASSLDRLNTQYF. Here the CDR3 DNA reads TGTGCCAGCAGCCTGGACAGACTGAATACGCAGTATTTT.

The genes are TRBV2 and TRBJ2-7, with 11 bases lining up with TRBD2. CDR1 and CDR2 (germline): SNHLY, FYNNEI. This CDR3 has 13 amino acids. The V and J ends lost 11 bases and 6 bases, in that order; junction bases with no gene match: 9. The CDR3 nucleotides are TGTGCCGGAGTCACTAGCGGGAGAGGCGAGCAGTACTTC. Translating gives CAGVTSGRGEQYF.

V and J are TRBV29-1 and TRBJ2-5; 7 bases agree with TRBD1. The DNA end is a closer match to TRBJ2-7, so the J assignment may be wrong. CDR1 SQVTM and CDR2 ANQGSEA come from the germline V gene. The CDR3 consists of 15 residues. For the CDR3, the DNA is TGCAGCGTTGAAGTTGAGACAGGGTGGTCCTACGAGCAGTACTTC. This gives the protein CSVEVETGWSYEQYF.

This clone was seen more than once but under ten times. The rearrangement uses TRBV15 and TRBJ2-7; D is perhaps TRBD2 (6 bases). Between the trimmed V and J ends, which lost 3 bases and 1 base, there was a span of 13 bases. The germline CDR1 and CDR2 sequences are LNHNV and YYDKDF (reference sequence). There are 15 residues in the CDR3. CDR3 sequence (DNA): TGTGCCACCAGCAGGGGGAGGTTTGGTTCCTACGAGCAGTACTTC. Translation: CATSRGRFGSYEQYF.

On this clone itself: Other DNA variants within this sample encode the same CDR3. The V and J genes are TRBV18 and TRBJ1-1; the D gene is possibly TRBD1 (5 bases). Germline V gene sequence: CDR1 KGHSH, CDR2 LQKENI. The CDR3 spans 13 residues. Trimming cost V 2 bases and J 1 base, with 5 bases left between them. CDR3 sequence reads: CASSPTGNTEAFF. The CDR3 nucleotides are TGTGCCAGCTCACCAACAGGGAACACTGAAGCTTTCTTT.

The V and J genes are TRBV2 and TRBJ2-5; TRBD2 is a possible D gene (6 bases). CDR1 is SNHLY, CDR2 FYNNEI, per germline. With 8 bases removed from V and 5 bases from J, the gap between germline ends came to 15 bases. The CDR3 spans 13 residues. CDR3 in amino acids: CASSPGVLETQYF. CDR3 in DNA: TGTGCCAGCTCCCCGGGAGTCTTGGAGACCCAGTACTTC.

This chain links TRBV7-9 with TRBJ1-2; no firm D call. The V end lost 1 base, the J end lost 3 bases, and 12 bases lay between the germline ends. The CDR3 is 15 residues long. Per the germline V gene, CDR1 is SEHNR and CDR2 is FQNEAQ (reference sequence). The DNA of the CDR3 is TGTGCCAGCAGCTTAGTTTCCAGAGCGTACTATGGCTACACCTTC. Its protein product is CASSLVSRAYYGYTF.

V and J are TRBV7-3 and TRBJ2-3; TRBD2 aligns across 9 bases. Germline trimming cut 2 bases from V and 3 bases from J; bases unmatched to any gene: 3. This CDR3 region has 15 residues. CDR1 and CDR2 from the germline V gene are SGHTA and FQGTGA. In DNA, the CDR3 is TGTGCCAGCAGCTTAGGCGGGAGGGGAACAGATACGCAGTATTTT. Its protein product is CASSLGGRGTDTQYF.

V and J are TRBV9 and TRBJ2-5, with 8 nucleotides matching TRBD1. The germline gives CDR1 SGDLS, CDR2 YYNGEE. CDR3 length equals 18 residues. V was pared by 1 base and J by 3 bases, with 14 bases of the junction left unmatched. CDR3 coding DNA: TGTGCCAGCAGCGTATCCCCGCAAGGGACAGGTCGCGAAGAGACCCAGTACTTC. Amino acids: CASSVSPQGTGREETQYF.

The chain is built from TRBV6-5 and TRBJ2-7, with TRBD2 identical over 9 bases. V trimming: 5 bases; J trimming: 5 bases; junction bases outside the gene matches: 4. The length of the CDR3 is 13 residues. The germline V gene has CDR1 MNHEY and CDR2 SVGAGI. The CDR3 DNA follows: TGTGCCAGCAGTAAGCGGGAGGTACACGAGCAGTACTTC. It encodes CASSKREVHEQYF.

The V gene is TRBV6-5, the J gene TRBJ2-7, with D uncertain. The V and J ends lost 0 bases and 0 bases respectively, with 3 bases between them. The CDR3 spans 13 residues. The germline V gene has CDR1 MNHEY and CDR2 SVGAGI. CDR3 bases: TGTGCCAGCAGTTACTCGAGCTCCTACGAGCAGTACTTC. Its protein is CASSYSSSYEQYF.

The rearrangement links TRBV27 to TRBJ2-7; 11 bases match TRBD2. V gave up 4 bases and J gave up 4 bases; unmatched junction bases: 3. The CDR3 extends over 14 amino acids. The germline gives CDR1 MNHEY, CDR2 SMNVEV (reference sequence). The CDR3 reads CASSSGTSGYEQYF. CDR3 nucleotides: TGTGCCAGCAGTTCCGGGACTAGCGGTTACGAGCAGTACTTC.

J is TRBJ2-3 and V is TRBV2; 7 bases map to TRBD2. The CDR3 runs to 14 residues. After removal of 5 bases from V and 2 bases from J, the junction contained 4 bases not matched to a gene. CDR1 and CDR2 from the germline V gene are SNHLY and FYNNEI. CDR3 sequence reads: CASSPGGFTDTQYF. The CDR3 DNA reads TGTGCCAGCAGTCCGGGGGGATTCACAGATACGCAGTATTTT.

The sample holds one count of this clone. The rearrangement uses TRBV2 and TRBJ2-3, with 9 bases identical to TRBD2. In germline, CDR1 is SNHLY, CDR2 FYNNEI. V was clipped by 5 bases and J by 3 bases; unmatched bases: 9. The CDR3 totals 16 residues. The CDR3 DNA is TGTGCCAGCAGTTATAGCGGGAGCCAATTTACAGATACGCAGTATTTT. Translating gives CASSYSGSQFTDTQYF.

V is TRBV6-1 and J is TRBJ2-3; no clear D. This CDR3 contains 15 residues. Trimming stripped 1 base from V and 3 bases from J, with 11 bases between. Germline lookup yields CDR1 MNHNS and CDR2 SASEGT. The CDR3 reads CASSEGFAWTDTQYF. The CDR3 DNA sequence: TGTGCCAGCAGTGAAGGGTTTGCGTGGACAGATACGCAGTATTTT.

The chain uses TRBV10-3 and TRBJ2-7; 9 positions match TRBD1. This CDR3 spans 18 amino acids. V lost 6 bases to trimming and J lost 2 bases; unmatched junction nucleotides: 17. Germline CDR1 ENHRY, CDR2 SYGVKD. CDR3 residues: CAIRNRDRASHSTYEQYF. CDR3 nucleotide sequence: TGTGCCATCAGAAACCGGGACAGGGCTTCTCATTCTACCTACGAGCAGTACTTC.

The chain recombines TRBV10-3 with TRBJ2-1; D not certain. Germline V gives CDR1 ENHRY, CDR2 SYGVKD. V lost 3 bases and J 8 bases, leaving 11 bases between the germline ends. The CDR3 spans 13 residues. The DNA of the CDR3 is TGTGCCATCAGTGACCGACACCCCGATGAGCAGTTCTTC. Protein sequence: CAISDRHPDEQFF.

The V call is TRBV28, the J call TRBJ2-5; D ambiguous. Trimming took off 6 bases at V and 9 bases at J, with 8 bases between the two ends. Germline V gene data show CDR1 as MDHEN and CDR2 as SYDVKM. The CDR3 is 10 residues long. CDR3 residues: CASSRRAQYF. In DNA, the CDR3 is TGTGCCAGCAGCCGCCGGGCCCAGTACTTC. The full variable domain, completed using reference TRBV28 and TRBJ2-5, is DVKVTQSSRYLVKRTGEKVFLECVQDMDHENMFWYRQDPGLGLRLIYFSYDVKMKEKGDIPEGYSVSREKKERFSLILESASTNQTSMYLCASSRRAQYFGPGTRLLVL.